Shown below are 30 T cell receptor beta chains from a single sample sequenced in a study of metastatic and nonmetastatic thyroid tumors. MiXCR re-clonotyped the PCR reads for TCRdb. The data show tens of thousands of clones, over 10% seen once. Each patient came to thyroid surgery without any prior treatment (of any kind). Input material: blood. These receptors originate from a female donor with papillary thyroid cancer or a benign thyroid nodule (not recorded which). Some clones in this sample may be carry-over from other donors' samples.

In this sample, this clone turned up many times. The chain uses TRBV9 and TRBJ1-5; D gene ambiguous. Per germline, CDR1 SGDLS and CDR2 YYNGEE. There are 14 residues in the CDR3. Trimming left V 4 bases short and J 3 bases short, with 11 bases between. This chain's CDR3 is CASSPQRYNQPQHF. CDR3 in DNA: TGTGCCAGCAGCCCCCAGCGGTACAATCAGCCCCAGCATTTT.

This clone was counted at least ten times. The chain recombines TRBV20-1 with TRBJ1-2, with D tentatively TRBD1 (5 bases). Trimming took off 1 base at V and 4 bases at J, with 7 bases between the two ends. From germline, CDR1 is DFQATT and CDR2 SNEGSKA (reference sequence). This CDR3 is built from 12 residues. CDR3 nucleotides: TGCAGTGCTAGAGTAGGGGTCTATGGCTACACCTTC. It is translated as CSARVGVYGYTF.

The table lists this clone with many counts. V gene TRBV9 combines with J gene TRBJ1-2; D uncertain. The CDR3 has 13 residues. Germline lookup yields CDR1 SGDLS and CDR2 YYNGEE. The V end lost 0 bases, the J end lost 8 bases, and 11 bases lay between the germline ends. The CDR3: CASSVGRTGGYTF. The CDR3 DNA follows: TGTGCCAGCAGCGTAGGGCGAACGGGGGGCTACACCTTC. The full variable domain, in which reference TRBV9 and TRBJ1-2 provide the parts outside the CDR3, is DSGVTQTPKHLITATGQRVTLRCSPRSGDLSVYWYQQSLDQGLQFLIQYYNGEERAKGNILERFSAQQFPDLHSELNLSSLELGDSALYFCASSVGRTGGYTFGSGTRLTVV.

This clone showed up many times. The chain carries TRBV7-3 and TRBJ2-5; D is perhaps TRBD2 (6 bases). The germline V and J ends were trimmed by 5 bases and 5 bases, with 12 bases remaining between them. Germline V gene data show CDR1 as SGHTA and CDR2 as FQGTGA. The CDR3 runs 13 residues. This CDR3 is CASSPGGTETQYF. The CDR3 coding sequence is TGTGCCAGCAGCCCGGGCGGGACGGAGACCCAGTACTTC. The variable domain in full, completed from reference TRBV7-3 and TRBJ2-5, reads GAGVSQTPSNKVTEKGKYVELRCDPISGHTALYWYRQSLGQGPEFLIYFQGTGAADDSGLPNDRFFAVRPEGSVSTLKIQRTERGDSAVYLCASSPGGTETQYFGPGTRLLVL.

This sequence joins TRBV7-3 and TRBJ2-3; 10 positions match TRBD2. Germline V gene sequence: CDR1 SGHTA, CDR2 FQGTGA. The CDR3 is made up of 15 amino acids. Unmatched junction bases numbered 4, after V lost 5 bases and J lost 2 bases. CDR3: CASSVGTSVTDTQYF. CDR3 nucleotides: TGTGCCAGCAGCGTCGGGACTAGCGTCACAGATACGCAGTATTTT.

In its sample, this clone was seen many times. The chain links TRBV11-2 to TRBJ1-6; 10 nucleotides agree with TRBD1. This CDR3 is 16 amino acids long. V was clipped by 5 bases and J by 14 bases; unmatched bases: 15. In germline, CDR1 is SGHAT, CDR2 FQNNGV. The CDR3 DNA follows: TGTGCCAGCAGCCCGTTAGGGGACAGGGGCGCTCGGGCCCTCCACTTT. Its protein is CASSPLGDRGARALHF.

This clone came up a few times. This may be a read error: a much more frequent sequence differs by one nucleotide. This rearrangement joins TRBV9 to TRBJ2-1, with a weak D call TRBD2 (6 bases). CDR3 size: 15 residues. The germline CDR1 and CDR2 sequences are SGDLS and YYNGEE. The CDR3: CAGSVGGTPYNEQFF. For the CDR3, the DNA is TGTGCCGGCAGCGTAGGAGGGACCCCCTACAATGAGCAGTTCTTC.

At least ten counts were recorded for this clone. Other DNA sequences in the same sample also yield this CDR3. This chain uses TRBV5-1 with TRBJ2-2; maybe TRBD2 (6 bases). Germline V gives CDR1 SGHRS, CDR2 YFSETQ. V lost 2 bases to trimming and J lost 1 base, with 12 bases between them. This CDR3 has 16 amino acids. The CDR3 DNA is TGCGCCAGCAGCTTCCCGGGTAGCGGGAACACCGGGGAGCTGTTTTTT. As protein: CASSFPGSGNTGELFF.

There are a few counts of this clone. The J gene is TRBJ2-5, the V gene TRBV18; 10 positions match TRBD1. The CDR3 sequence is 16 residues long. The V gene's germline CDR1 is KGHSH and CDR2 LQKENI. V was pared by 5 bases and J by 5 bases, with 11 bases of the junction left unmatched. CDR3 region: CASSAVAGTGEETQYF. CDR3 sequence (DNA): TGTGCCAGCTCAGCTGTAGCCGGGACAGGGGAGGAGACCCAGTACTTC.

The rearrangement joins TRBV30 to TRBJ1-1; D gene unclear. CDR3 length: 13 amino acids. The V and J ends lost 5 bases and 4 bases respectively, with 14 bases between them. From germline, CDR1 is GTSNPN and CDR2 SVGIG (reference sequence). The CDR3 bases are TGTGCCTGGCAGGAGGCGAGGATCACTGAAGCTTTCTTT. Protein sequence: CAWQEARITEAFF.

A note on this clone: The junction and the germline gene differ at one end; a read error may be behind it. The CDR3 region is CATSESSYNSPLHF. DNA of the CDR3: TGTGCCACCTCAGAGAGCTCCTATAATTCACCCCTCCACTTT. V and J are TRBV18 and TRBJ1-6; D remains ambiguous. Germline CDR1 is KGHSH and CDR2 is LQKENI. The CDR3 contains 14 residues.

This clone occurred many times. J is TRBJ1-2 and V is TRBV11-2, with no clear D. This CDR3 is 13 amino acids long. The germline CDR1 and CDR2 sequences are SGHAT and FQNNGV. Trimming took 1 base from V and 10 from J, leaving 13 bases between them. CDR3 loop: CASSLGVVQPYTF. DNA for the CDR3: TGTGCCAGCAGCTTAGGGGTTGTACAGCCCTACACCTTC. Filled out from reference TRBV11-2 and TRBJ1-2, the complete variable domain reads EAGVAQSPRYKIIEKRQSVAFWCNPISGHATLYWYQQILGQGPKLLIQFQNNGVVDDSQLPKDRFSAERLKGVDSTLKIQPAKLEDSAVYLCASSLGVVQPYTFGSGTRLTVV.

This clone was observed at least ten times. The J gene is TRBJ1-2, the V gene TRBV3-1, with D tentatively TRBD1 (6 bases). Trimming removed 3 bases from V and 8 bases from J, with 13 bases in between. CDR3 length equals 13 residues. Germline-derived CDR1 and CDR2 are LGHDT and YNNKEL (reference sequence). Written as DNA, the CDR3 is TGTGCCAGCAGCCATCAGTGGGGGCAAGGCTACACCTTC. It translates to CASSHQWGQGYTF.

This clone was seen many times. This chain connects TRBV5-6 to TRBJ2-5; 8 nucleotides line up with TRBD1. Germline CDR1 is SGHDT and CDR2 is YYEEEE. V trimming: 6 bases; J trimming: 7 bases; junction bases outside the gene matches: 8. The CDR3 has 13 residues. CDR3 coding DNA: TGTGCCAGCATCACCAGGGGGCGGGGGACCCAGTACTTC. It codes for CASITRGRGTQYF.

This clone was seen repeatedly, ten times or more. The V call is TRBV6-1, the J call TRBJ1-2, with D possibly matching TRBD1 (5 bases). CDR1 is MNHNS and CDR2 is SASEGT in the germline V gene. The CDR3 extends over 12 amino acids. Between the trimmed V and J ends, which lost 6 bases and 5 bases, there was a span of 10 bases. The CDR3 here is CASRSDIYGYTF. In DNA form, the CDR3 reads TGTGCCAGCAGATCGGACATATATGGCTACACCTTC.

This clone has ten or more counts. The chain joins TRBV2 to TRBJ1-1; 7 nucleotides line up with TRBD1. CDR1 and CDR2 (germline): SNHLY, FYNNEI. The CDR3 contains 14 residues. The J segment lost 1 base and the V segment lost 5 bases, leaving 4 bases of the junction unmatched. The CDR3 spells CASSYDRENTEAFF. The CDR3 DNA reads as TGTGCCAGCAGTTACGACAGGGAGAACACTGAAGCTTTCTTT.

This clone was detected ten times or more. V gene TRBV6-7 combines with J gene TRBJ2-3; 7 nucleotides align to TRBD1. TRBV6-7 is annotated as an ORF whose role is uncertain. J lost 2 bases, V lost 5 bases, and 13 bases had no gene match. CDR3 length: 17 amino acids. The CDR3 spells CASSPGTATTHTDTQYF. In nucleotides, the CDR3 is TGTGCCAGCAGTCCCGGGACAGCCACCACTCACACAGATACGCAGTATTTT.

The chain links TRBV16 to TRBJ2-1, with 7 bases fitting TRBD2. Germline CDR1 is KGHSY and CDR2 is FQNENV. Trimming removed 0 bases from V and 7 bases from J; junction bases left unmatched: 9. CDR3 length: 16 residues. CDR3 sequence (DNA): TGTGCCAGCAGCCAATCGGCTAGCGGAAACCAAAATGAGCAGTTCTTC. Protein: CASSQSASGNQNEQFF.

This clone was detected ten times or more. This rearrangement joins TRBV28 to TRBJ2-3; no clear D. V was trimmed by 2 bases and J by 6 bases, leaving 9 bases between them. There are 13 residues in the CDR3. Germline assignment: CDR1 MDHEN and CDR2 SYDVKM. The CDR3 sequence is CASSLTTLDTQYF. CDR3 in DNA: TGTGCCAGCAGTTTAACAACTTTGGATACGCAGTATTTT.

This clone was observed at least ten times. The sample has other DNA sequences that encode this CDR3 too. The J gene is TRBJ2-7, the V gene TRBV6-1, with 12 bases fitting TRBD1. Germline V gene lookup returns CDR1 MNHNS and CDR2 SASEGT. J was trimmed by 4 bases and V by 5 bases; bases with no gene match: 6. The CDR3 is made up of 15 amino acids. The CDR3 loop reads CASSLGQGAKYEQYF. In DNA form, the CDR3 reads TGTGCCAGCAGTTTGGGACAGGGGGCGAAATACGAGCAGTACTTC.

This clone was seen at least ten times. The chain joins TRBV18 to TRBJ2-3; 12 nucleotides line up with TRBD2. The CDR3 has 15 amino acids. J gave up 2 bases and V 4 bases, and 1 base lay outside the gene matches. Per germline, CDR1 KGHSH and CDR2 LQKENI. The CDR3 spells CASSRLAGATDTQYF. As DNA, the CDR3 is TGTGCCAGCTCACGACTAGCGGGAGCCACAGATACGCAGTATTTT.

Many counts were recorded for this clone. CDR3 in amino acids: CSARDPDRGLNQPQHF. In DNA form, the CDR3 reads TGCAGTGCTAGAGATCCCGACAGGGGTCTGAATCAGCCCCAGCATTTT. The chain is built from TRBV20-1 and TRBJ1-5, with TRBD1 matching 8 bases. This CDR3 has 16 residues. After removal of 0 bases from V and 4 bases from J, the junction contained 8 bases not matched to a gene. CDR1 DFQATT and CDR2 SNEGSKA come from the germline V gene (reference sequence).

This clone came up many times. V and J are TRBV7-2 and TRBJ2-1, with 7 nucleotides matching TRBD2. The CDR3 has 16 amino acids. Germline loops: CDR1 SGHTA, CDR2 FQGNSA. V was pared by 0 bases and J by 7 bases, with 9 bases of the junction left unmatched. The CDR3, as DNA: TGTGCCAGCAGCTTAGCGTCGGGGGAGGGCCTAAATGAGCAGTTCTTC. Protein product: CASSLASGEGLNEQFF.

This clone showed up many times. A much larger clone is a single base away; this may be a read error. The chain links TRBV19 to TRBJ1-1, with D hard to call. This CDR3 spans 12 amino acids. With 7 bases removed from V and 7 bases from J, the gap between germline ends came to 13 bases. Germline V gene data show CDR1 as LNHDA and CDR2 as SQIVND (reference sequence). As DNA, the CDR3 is TGTGCCAGTACAAGTTCGCCACTTGAAGCTTTCTTT. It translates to CASTSSPLEAFF.

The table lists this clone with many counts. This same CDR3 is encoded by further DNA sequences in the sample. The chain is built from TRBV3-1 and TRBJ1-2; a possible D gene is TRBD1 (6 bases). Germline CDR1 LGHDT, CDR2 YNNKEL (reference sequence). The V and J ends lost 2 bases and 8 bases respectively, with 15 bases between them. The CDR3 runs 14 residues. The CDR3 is CASSQKGGHHGYTF. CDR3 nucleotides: TGTGCCAGCAGCCAAAAGGGGGGCCACCACGGCTACACCTTC.

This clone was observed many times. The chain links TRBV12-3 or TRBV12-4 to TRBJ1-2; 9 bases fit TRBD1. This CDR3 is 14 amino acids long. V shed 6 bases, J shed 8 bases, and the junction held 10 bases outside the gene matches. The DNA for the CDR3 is TGTGCCAGCAGGCGGACAGGGGCCCCTTTAGGCTACACCTTC. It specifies CASRRTGAPLGYTF.

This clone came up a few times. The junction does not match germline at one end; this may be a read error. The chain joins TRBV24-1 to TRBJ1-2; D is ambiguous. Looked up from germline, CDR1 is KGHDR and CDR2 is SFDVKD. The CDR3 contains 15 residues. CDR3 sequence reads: CATSEAAQSPYVYTF. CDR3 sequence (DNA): TGTGCCACCAGTGAAGCCGCACAGTCCCCATATGTCTACACCTTC.

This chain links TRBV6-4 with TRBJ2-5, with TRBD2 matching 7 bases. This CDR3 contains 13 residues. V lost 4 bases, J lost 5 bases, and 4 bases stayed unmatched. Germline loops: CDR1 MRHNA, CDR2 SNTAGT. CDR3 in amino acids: CASSVERGETQYF. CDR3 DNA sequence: TGTGCCAGCAGTGTTGAGCGGGGCGAGACCCAGTACTTC.

This CDR3 reads CASGTNTGELFF. The CDR3 nucleotides are TGTGCCAGCGGTACGAACACCGGGGAGCTGTTTTTT. V gene TRBV9 combines with J gene TRBJ2-2; D is uncertain. V dropped 7 bases and J dropped 0 bases, with 4 bases sitting between them. The CDR3 spans 12 residues. Germline values: CDR1 SGDLS, CDR2 YYNGEE. Drawing the rest from reference TRBV9 and TRBJ2-2, the complete variable domain is DSGVTQTPKHLITATGQRVTLRCSPRSGDLSVYWYQQSLDQGLQFLIQYYNGEERAKGNILERFSAQQFPDLHSELNLSSLELGDSALYFCASGTNTGELFFGEGSRLTVL.

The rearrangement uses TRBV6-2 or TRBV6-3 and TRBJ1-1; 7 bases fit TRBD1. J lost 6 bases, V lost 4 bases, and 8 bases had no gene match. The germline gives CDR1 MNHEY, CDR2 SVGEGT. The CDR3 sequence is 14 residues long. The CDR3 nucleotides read TGTGCCAGCAGTTCACAGGGGTCAGTTTCTGAAGCTTTCTTT. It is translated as CASSSQGSVSEAFF.